Listed below are T cell receptor beta chains from one sample, sequenced in a study of cytomegalovirus exposure and HLA in healthy donors. Produced via immunoSEQ multiplex PCR; TCRdb's table is partial and in-frame only. The repertoire has 97,000 or so clones, around 77% of them found once; the top ten carry 8% to 10%. The specimen sequenced was PBMCs. The receptor set was obtained from a male donor in good health and CMV-seropositive. Both conserved end residues are part of each CDR3. Fields, in order: CDR3 DNA, CDR3 protein, J gene, V gene, clone size, D gene. A D gene is named only where the DNA matches it firmly. Expanded clones are given a class, and other clones once, few, many or no size at all.

TGCGCCAGCAGGAGCAGCGGGAGTGTGAATGAGCAGTTCTTC,CASRSSGSVNEQFF,TRBJ2-1,TRBV5-1,NA,TRBD2
TGTGCCAGTAGTACAGGGGTGGGTGAGCAGTACTTC,CASSTGVGEQYF,TRBJ2-7,TRBV19,NA,NA
TGTGCCTGGAGTGCAACTCGGGGACTAGCGGGAGAGACCCAGTACTTC,CAWSATRGLAGETQYF,TRBJ2-5,TRBV30,NA,TRBD2
TGTGCCAGTACCCCGGTCCGGGGGACAGGGACTGAAAAACTGTTTTTT,CASTPVRGTGTEKLFF,TRBJ1-4,TRBV19,NA,TRBD1
TGTGCCAGCAGCCCTAGCGGGACCTCAGAATCCGGGGAGCTGTTTTTT,CASSPSGTSESGELFF,TRBJ2-2,TRBV7-3,NA,TRBD2
TGTGCCAGCAGCTTAGTTGGCGGGACTAACTATGGCTACACCTTC,CASSLVGGTNYGYTF,TRBJ1-2,TRBV7-9,NA,NA
TGTGCCAGCTCACGACCCGGGACAGGGGGCTTCGGGGAGCAGTTCTTC,CASSRPGTGGFGEQFF,TRBJ2-1,TRBV18,NA,TRBD1
TGTGCCAGCAGCCCGAGGGCAGGGGGCGTAGAGCAGTTCTTC,CASSPRAGGVEQFF,TRBJ2-1,TRBV27,NA,TRBD1
TGTGCCAGCGGGCTAGCGGGGCTTTACAATGAGCAGTTCTTC,CASGLAGLYNEQFF,TRBJ2-1,TRBV27,once,TRBD2
TGTGCCAGCACCTACATAGCGGGAGGCACCGGGGAGCTGTTTTTT,CASTYIAGGTGELFF,TRBJ2-2,TRBV2,NA,TRBD2
TGTGCCAGTAGTTTCCTTGGGGACAGGGGCGAGCAGTACTTC,CASSFLGDRGEQYF,TRBJ2-7,TRBV19,NA,TRBD1
TGCGCCAGCAGCTCGGGACTAGCGGGAGGGAGCTCCTACGAGCAGTACTTC,CASSSGLAGGSSYEQYF,TRBJ2-7,TRBV5-1,NA,TRBD2
TGTGCCAGCAGCCTACGGGAGTTTTCAGATACGCAGTATTTT,CASSLREFSDTQYF,TRBJ2-3,TRBV9,few,NA
TGTGCCAGCAGCCGAGGACAGGGGAGGGTCGGGGAGCTGTTTTTT,CASSRGQGRVGELFF,TRBJ2-2,TRBV5-5,once,TRBD1
TGTGCCAGCAGCTTGACAGGGATGGCAGATACGCAGTATTTT,CASSLTGMADTQYF,TRBJ2-3,TRBV7-3,once,TRBD1
TGTGCCAGCAGCGTAGTGGCTAGCGGGAGTAATGAGCAGTTCTTC,CASSVVASGSNEQFF,TRBJ2-1,TRBV9,NA,TRBD2
TGCAGCGTCGGGCGGGGGGTGGGTGAAAAACTGTTTTTT,CSVGRGVGEKLFF,TRBJ1-4,TRBV29-1,NA,NA
TGCGCCAGCGGCAGTCAGACTATGGAGAGTAAACTGTTTTTT,CASGSQTMESKLFF,TRBJ1-4,TRBV5-1,NA,NA
TGTGCCAGCAGCTCAACCTCCGGGACAGACTGGAATGAGCAGTTCTTC,CASSSTSGTDWNEQFF,TRBJ2-1,TRBV27,NA,TRBD1
TGCGCCAGCAGCCAAGATGTAAACACAGATACGCAGTATTTT,CASSQDVNTDTQYF,TRBJ2-3,TRBV4-3,NA,NA
TGTGCCAGCAGGGGGGACAGGGGCTGCTACACCTTC,CASRGDRGCYTF,TRBJ1-2,TRBV21-1,NA,NA
TGTGCCAGCAGCTCCAGGGGATCCGGGGAGCTGTTTTTT,CASSSRGSGELFF,TRBJ2-2,TRBV7-3,NA,NA
TGTGCCAGCGGGCGAACCCTAGAGACCCAGTACTTC,CASGRTLETQYF,TRBJ2-5,TRBV6-5,NA,NA
TGTGCCAGCAGCTTTGGACAGGGGGGGTCCTACGAGCAGTACTTC,CASSFGQGGSYEQYF,TRBJ2-7,TRBV9,NA,TRBD1
TGTGCCATCACCCGGGATGAATGGGGCGAGCAGTACTTC,CAITRDEWGEQYF,TRBJ2-7,TRBV10-3,NA,NA
TGTGCCAGCAGCCCGGGACAGAGATCCTACGAGCAGTACTTC,CASSPGQRSYEQYF,TRBJ2-7,TRBV5-5,NA,TRBD1
TGTGCCAGCAGCTTCCTTAGCGACACCACCGGGGAGCTGTTTTTT,CASSFLSDTTGELFF,TRBJ2-2,TRBV7-6,NA,NA
TGTGCCACAGGGTCCACTAATGAAAAACTGTTTTTT,CATGSTNEKLFF,TRBJ1-4,TRBV7-2,NA,NA
TGTGCCAGCAGCTTAGCCGGACAGGGGAGGAATGAAAAACTGTTTTTT,CASSLAGQGRNEKLFF,TRBJ1-4,TRBV7-9,NA,TRBD1
TGTGCCAGCAGCAACAAAATGACAGGGGGCACAGATACGCAGTATTTT,CASSNKMTGGTDTQYF,TRBJ2-3,TRBV7-8,NA,TRBD1
TGTGCCAGCAGCGTTCGACAGGGGGGCGAGCAGTACTTC,CASSVRQGGEQYF,TRBJ2-7,TRBV5-4,NA,TRBD1
TGTGCCAGCTCACGGACAGCTCGCAATGAAAAACTGTTTTTT,CASSRTARNEKLFF,TRBJ1-4,TRBV18,NA,NA
TGCGCCAGCACCTCTCGGGGGAGACAGCAGTACTTC,CASTSRGRQQYF,TRBJ2-7,TRBV4-1,few,NA
TGTGCCAGCAGCTTTGCCGGGACTAACCTCTACAATGAGCAGTTCTTC,CASSFAGTNLYNEQFF,TRBJ2-1,TRBV7-9,NA,TRBD2
TGTGCCAGCACCATCTCTGGGGCCAACGGCCTGACTTTC,CASTISGANGLTF,TRBJ2-6,TRBV27,NA,NA
TGCGCCAGCAGCCAATATCTACAGCACTATGGCTACACCTTC,CASSQYLQHYGYTF,TRBJ1-2,TRBV4-3,few,NA
TGTGCAAGTCGCCTCAGGACTAGGACTAGGGACACAGATACGCAGTATTTT,CASRLRTRTRDTDTQYF,TRBJ2-3,TRBV12-2,NA,NA
TGTGCCAGCAGTTTTCCCCGGACAGGCCCAATCGAGCAGTACTTC,CASSFPRTGPIEQYF,TRBJ2-7,TRBV28,NA,TRBD1
TGTGCCGGGGCAGGGGTAAGGCCTGGGGCCAACGTCCTGACTTTC,CAGAGVRPGANVLTF,TRBJ2-6,TRBV30,few,NA
TGTGCCACCAGCAGATCCTTGAACACTGAAGCTTTCTTT,CATSRSLNTEAFF,TRBJ1-1,TRBV15,NA,NA
TGTGCCAGCAGAGGGACTGCCGAAAGGCAGTACTTC,CASRGTAERQYF,TRBJ2-7,TRBV6-5,NA,NA
TGTGCCAGTAGTACCAGGGGGGAGCAGTACTTC,CASSTRGEQYF,TRBJ2-7,TRBV19,NA,TRBD1
TGTGCCATCAAGGGGGAGAGCCAAGAGACCCAGTACTTC,CAIKGESQETQYF,TRBJ2-5,TRBV10-3,once,NA
TGCGCCAGCAGCGCCATTGGGACAGGGGCCTACGAGCAGTACTTC,CASSAIGTGAYEQYF,TRBJ2-7,TRBV5-1,once,TRBD1
TGTGCCAGTAGTACACCGGGACTAGCATACGAGCAGTACTTC,CASSTPGLAYEQYF,TRBJ2-7,TRBV19,few,TRBD2
TGCGCCAGCAGCCCTAGGGACAGCTCCTACGAGCAGTACTTC,CASSPRDSSYEQYF,TRBJ2-7,TRBV5-1,NA,TRBD1
TGTGCCAGCAGACCCTCAGGGTTGTCCTACAATGAGCAGTTCTTC,CASRPSGLSYNEQFF,TRBJ2-1,TRBV6-5,few,NA
TGTGCCAGCAGCTTGGCCCGCACAGGAGTAGGTGGCTACACCTTC,CASSLARTGVGGYTF,TRBJ1-2,TRBV6-6,few,NA
TGTGCCAGCAGCGTAGGAGGGGCAGGGGGCGCCGGTGAAAAACTGTTTTTT,CASSVGGAGGAGEKLFF,TRBJ1-4,TRBV9,NA,TRBD1
TGTGCCAGCAGCGTATTCGACAATTCTAATGAAAAACTGTTTTTT,CASSVFDNSNEKLFF,TRBJ1-4,TRBV9,NA,NA
TGTGCCAGCACCAGGGGTTCCGGAAACACCATATATTTT,CASTRGSGNTIYF,TRBJ1-3,TRBV6-5,NA,NA
TGTGCCAGCAGCCCTAGTATAAAGGACTATGGCTACACCTTC,CASSPSIKDYGYTF,TRBJ1-2,TRBV2,NA,NA
TGCAGCGAGGGGGGGGGACAGGGGGCACCAGATACGCAGTATTTT,CSEGGGQGAPDTQYF,TRBJ2-3,TRBV29-1,NA,TRBD1
TGTGCCAGCAGTTTAGCCCCCGGGACAGCAGGCTACACCTTC,CASSLAPGTAGYTF,TRBJ1-2,TRBV28,NA,TRBD1
TGTGCCAGCAGCTTGGACGGGAGCTCCTACAATGAGCAGTTCTTC,CASSLDGSSYNEQFF,TRBJ2-1,TRBV5-4,NA,NA
TGTGCCAGTAGTATAGGGACACATAGCAATCAGCCCCAGCATTTT,CASSIGTHSNQPQHF,TRBJ1-5,TRBV19,NA,NA
TGTGCCAGCAGTTTATCGCCAGCGCTCACAGATACGCAGTATTTT,CASSLSPALTDTQYF,TRBJ2-3,TRBV28,NA,NA